The T cell receptor (beta chain) described here comes from a study of vaccination and CD4 T cells after COVID-19. Time point denoted: late sampling 161 to 241 days after vaccination in a few convalescent patients. The treatment denotes: roughly 11-day PBMC culture with coronavirus spike peptide pools or control peptides (ViraFEST assay). Scientists ran DNA taken from cultured CD4+ T cells through the Oncomine TCR Beta short-read assay for sequencing. TCRdb independently ran MiXCR on the PCR reads; one entry per CDR3 protein. The table includes about 21,000 distinct CDR3 sequences, 46% detected once. In regard to this clonotype: Antigen specificity is unknown.

The CDR3 sequence is 14 residues long. Trimming removed 6 bases at V and 11 bases at J, with 24 bases between. Germline values: CDR1 DFQATT, CDR2 SNEGSKA (reference sequence). This sequence originates from a human donor who had recovered from COVID-19. The sequenced sample was CD4+ T cells from blood, cultured in vitro, obtained about 7 months after SARS-CoV-2 vaccination. V is TRBV20-1 and J is TRBJ2-3, with D tentatively TRBD2 (5 bases). CDR3 sequence: CSAASPRRPYGQYF. DNA for the CDR3: TGCAGTGCCGCTAGCCCCCGCCGACCTTACGGGCAGTATTTT.